This T cell receptor beta chain appears in the sequencing data of a study of CD8 T cells in Susac syndrome. V dropped 4 bases and J dropped 1; count of bases not matched to a gene: 5. The CDR3 is made up of 14 amino acids. The germline V gene has CDR1 SGHRS and CDR2 YFSETQ. The authors negatively isolated CD8+ and CD4+ T cells and FACS-enriched TEMRA cells. Roughly 0.45 to 1 ug RNA was reverse transcribed with random hexamers. immunoSEQ multiplex PCR amplified TCR beta CDR3 across 54 Vbeta, 13 Jbeta. Each CDR3 protein is one row after TCRdb ran MiXCR on the immunoSEQ multiplex PCR reads. The sample records around 180,000 distinct CDR3 sequences, around 95% being singletons.

Sequencing input: CD4+ T cells from PBMCs. The TCR sequence derives from a human donor with multiple sclerosis. The chain has TRBV5-1 and TRBJ2-7; 7 positions match TRBD1. The CDR3 nucleotides are TGCGCCAGCAGCCTCCGGACAGGTTCCTACGAGCAGTACTTC. As protein: CASSLRTGSYEQYF.